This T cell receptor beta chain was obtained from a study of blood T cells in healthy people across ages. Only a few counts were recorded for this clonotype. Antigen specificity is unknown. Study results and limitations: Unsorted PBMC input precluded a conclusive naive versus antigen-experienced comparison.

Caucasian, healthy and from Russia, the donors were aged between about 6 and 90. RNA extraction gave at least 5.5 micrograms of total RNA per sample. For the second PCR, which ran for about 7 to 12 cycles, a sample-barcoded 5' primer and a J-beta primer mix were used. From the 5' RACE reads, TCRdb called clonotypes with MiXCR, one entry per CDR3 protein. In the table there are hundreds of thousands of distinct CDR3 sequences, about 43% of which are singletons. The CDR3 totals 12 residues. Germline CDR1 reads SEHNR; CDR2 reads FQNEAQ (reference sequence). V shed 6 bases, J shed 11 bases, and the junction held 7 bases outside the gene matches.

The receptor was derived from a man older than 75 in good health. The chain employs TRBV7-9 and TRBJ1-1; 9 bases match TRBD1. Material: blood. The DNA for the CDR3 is TGTGCCAGCAGGTCGGGACAGGGCATCGCTTTCTTT. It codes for CASRSGQGIAFF.